This T cell receptor (beta chain) was retrieved from a study of blood T cell repertoires in COVID-19. Study summary: PBMCs, B-cell-depleted T cells, or T cells provided the cDNA or gDNA that made up the material.

The CDR3 is 14 residues long. V lost 3 bases to trimming and J lost 9 bases, with 16 bases between them. From germline, CDR1 is SGHRS and CDR2 YFSETQ. Original methodology: The authors estimated nucleated cell counts from reference gene primer amplification. Generated by immunoSEQ multiplex PCR, the TCRdb table keeps only in-frame clones and is missing some. V, J and clone size derive from that table, while D and trimming were established from the DNA sequence. This table holds about 60,000 clones, approximately 82% found once. The receptor was isolated from a man aged 55 to 70 with acute or convalescent COVID-19. The sample comprised peripheral blood. The chain joins TRBV5-1 to TRBJ2-1; the D gene is possibly TRBD2 (7 bases). CDR3 nucleotide sequence: TGCGCCAGCAGCTCCGATTGGGAGGGGGGTGAGCAGTTCTTC. As protein: CASSSDWEGGEQFF.